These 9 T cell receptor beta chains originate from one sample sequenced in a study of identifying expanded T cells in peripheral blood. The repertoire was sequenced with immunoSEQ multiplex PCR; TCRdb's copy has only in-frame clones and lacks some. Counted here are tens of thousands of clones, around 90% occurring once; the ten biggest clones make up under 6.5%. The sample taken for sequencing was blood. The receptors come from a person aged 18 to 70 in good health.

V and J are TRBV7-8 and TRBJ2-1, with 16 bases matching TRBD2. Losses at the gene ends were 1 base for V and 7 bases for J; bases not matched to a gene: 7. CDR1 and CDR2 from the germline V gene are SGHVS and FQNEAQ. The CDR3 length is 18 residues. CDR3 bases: TGTGCCAGCAGCTTAGTTTCCGGGACTAGCGGGAGGGGGAATGAGCAGTTCTTC. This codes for CASSLVSGTSGRGNEQFF.

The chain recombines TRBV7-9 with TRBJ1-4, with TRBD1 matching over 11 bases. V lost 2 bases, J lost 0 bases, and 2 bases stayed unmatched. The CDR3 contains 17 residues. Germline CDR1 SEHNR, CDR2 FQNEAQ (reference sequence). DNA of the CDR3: TGTGCCAGCAGCTTAAAGGGACAGGGGGCAACTAATGAAAAACTGTTTTTT. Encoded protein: CASSLKGQGATNEKLFF.

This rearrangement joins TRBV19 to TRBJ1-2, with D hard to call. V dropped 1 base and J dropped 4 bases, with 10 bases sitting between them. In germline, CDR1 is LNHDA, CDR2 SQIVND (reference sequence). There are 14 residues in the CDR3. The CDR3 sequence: CASSIVPRGYGYTF. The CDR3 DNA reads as TGTGCCAGTAGTATAGTCCCACGAGGCTATGGCTACACCTTC.

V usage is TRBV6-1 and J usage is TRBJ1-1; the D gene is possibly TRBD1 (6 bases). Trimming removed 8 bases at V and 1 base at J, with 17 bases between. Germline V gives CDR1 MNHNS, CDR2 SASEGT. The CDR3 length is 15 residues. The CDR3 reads CASRGAPGANTEAFF. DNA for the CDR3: TGTGCCAGCCGTGGGGCTCCGGGGGCGAACACTGAAGCTTTCTTT.

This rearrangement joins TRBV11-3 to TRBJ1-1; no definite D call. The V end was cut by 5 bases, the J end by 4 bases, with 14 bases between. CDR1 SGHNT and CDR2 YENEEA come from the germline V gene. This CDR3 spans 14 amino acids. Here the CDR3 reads CASSASPEGTEAFF. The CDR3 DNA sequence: TGTGCCAGCAGCGCCAGCCCCGAGGGCACTGAAGCTTTCTTT.

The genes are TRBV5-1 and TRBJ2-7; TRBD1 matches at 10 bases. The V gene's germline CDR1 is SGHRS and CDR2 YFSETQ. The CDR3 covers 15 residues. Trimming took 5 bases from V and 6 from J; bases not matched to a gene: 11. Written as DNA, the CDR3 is TGCGCCAGCAGGCCCGCCGGACAGGGGGATTCCGAGCAGTACTTC. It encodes CASRPAGQGDSEQYF. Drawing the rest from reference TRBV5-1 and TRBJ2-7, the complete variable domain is KAGVTQTPRYLIKTRGQQVTLSCSPISGHRSVSWYQQTPGQGLQFLFEYFSETQRNKGNFPGRFSGRQFSNSRSEMNVSTLELGDSALYLCASRPAGQGDSEQYFGPGTRLTVT.

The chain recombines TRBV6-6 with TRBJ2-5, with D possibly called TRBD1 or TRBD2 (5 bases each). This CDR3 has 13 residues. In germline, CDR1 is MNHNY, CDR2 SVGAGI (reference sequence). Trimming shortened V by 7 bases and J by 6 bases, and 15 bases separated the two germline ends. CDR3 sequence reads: CASTVSGGKTQYF. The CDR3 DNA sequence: TGTGCCAGCACCGTATCTGGGGGAAAGACCCAGTACTTC.

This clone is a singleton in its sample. CDR3 residues: CASTKDRANTGELFF. The CDR3, as DNA: TGTGCCAGCACCAAGGATCGCGCGAACACCGGGGAGCTGTTTTTT. This chain uses TRBV2 with TRBJ2-2; no clear D. The germline V gene has CDR1 SNHLY and CDR2 FYNNEI. V dropped 7 bases and J dropped 0 bases, with 12 bases sitting between them. The CDR3 is 15 amino acids. Filled out from reference TRBV2 and TRBJ2-2, the complete variable domain reads EPEVTQTPSHQVTQMGQEVILRCVPISNHLYFYWYRQILGQKVEFLVSFYNNEISEKSEIFDDQFSVERPDGSNFTLKIRSTKLEDSAMYFCASTKDRANTGELFFGEGSRLTVL.

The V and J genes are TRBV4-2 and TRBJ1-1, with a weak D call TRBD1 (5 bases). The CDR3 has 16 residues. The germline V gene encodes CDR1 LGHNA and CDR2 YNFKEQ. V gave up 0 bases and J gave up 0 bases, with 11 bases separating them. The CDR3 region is CASSQEAGLMNTEAFF. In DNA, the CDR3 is TGTGCCAGCAGCCAAGAGGCGGGGCTCATGAACACTGAAGCTTTCTTT.